This record covers a single T cell receptor (beta chain). Antigen specificity is unknown. This sample is drawn from a study of cytomegalovirus exposure and HLA in healthy donors. Study context: Roughly 92 million unique TCRs, all from HLA-typed donors, were included in an early release of the data.

Study-wide findings and caveats: Trimming of TCR beta V- and J-genes showed a link, identified in a later analysis, to a missense DCLRE1C variant. Upon later analysis, HLA-associated TCR beta chains proved more clonally expanded than other, equally common chains.

V shed 0 bases, J shed 5 bases, and the junction held 10 bases outside the gene matches. The CDR3 has 17 amino acids. From germline, CDR1 is KGHSH and CDR2 LQKENI. PCR involved 60 Vbeta and 13 Jbeta primers. The method was immunoSEQ multiplex PCR; TCRdb's version includes in-frame clones alone and lacks a portion of them. The data hold some 150,000 clones, with approximately 80% observed a single time. Sequences were obtained from PBMCs. This chain joins TRBV18 and TRBJ1-1; TRBD1 matches at 9 bases. The source is a woman in her forties in good health and CMV-seronegative. CDR3 loop: CASSPPGTGLSETEAFF. CDR3 in DNA: TGTGCCAGCTCACCACCAGGGACAGGGTTATCGGAAACTGAAGCTTTCTTT.